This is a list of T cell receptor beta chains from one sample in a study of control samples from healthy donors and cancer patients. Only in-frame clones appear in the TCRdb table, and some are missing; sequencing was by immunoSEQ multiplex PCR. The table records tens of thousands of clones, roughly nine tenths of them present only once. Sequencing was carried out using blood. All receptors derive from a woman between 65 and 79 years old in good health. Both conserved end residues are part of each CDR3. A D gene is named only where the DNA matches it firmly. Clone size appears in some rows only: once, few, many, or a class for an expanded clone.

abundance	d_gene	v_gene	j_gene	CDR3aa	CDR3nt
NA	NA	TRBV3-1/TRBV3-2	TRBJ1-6	CASSQDRGNSPLHF	TGTGCCAGCAGCCAAGACAGGGGTAATTCACCCCTCCACTTT
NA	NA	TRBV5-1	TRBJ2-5	CASSLDQGGTQYF	TGCGCCAGCAGCTTGGATCAGGGAGGGACCCAGTACTTC
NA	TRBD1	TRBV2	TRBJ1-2	CASSPGTGYGYTF	TGTGCCAGCAGCCCCGGGACAGGGTACGGCTACACCTTC
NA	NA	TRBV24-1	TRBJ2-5	CATSDLGGVQETQYF	TGTGCCACCAGTGATTTAGGAGGAGTCCAAGAGACCCAGTACTTC
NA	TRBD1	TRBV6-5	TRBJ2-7	CASSYYRGRPYEQYF	TGTGCCAGCAGTTACTACAGGGGGCGCCCCTACGAGCAGTACTTC
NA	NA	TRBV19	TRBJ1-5	CASSFRGQNQPQHF	TGTGCCAGTAGCTTTCGGGGGCAGAATCAGCCCCAGCATTTT
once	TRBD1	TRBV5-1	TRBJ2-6	CASSVSGTGTSGGANVLTF	TGCGCCAGCAGCGTCTCCGGGACAGGCACCTCGGGTGGGGCCAACGTCCTGACTTTC
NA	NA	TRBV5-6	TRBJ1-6	CASSLEAGVDSPLHF	TGTGCCAGCAGCTTGGAGGCAGGGGTCGATTCACCCCTCCACTTT
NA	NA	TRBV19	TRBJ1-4	CASSIDTDEKLFF	TGTGCCAGTAGTATTGACACCGATGAAAAACTGTTTTTT
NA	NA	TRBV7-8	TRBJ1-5	CASSLGAGWRDQPQHF	TGTGCCAGCAGCTTAGGGGCAGGGTGGAGGGATCAGCCCCAGCATTTT
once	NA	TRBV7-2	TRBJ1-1	CASSSPPHTEAFF	TGTGCCAGCAGCTCCCCGCCCCACACTGAAGCTTTCTTT
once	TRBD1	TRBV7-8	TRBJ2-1	CASSIFRTGPVHNEQFF	TGTGCCAGCAGCATCTTCAGGACAGGACCGGTACACAATGAGCAGTTCTTC
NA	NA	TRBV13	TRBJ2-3	CASSLGVASDTQYF	TGTGCCAGCAGCTTAGGGGTAGCTTCAGATACGCAGTATTTT
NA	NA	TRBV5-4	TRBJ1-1	CASSLEGSANTEAFF	TGTGCCAGCAGCTTGGAGGGTTCGGCGAACACTGAAGCTTTCTTT
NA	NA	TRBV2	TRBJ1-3	CASRHGNSGNTIYF	TGTGCCAGCAGACATGGCAACTCTGGAAACACCATATATTTT
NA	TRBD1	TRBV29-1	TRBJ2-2	CSVDLDRTNTGELFF	TGCAGCGTTGATTTGGACAGGACGAACACCGGGGAGCTGTTTTTT
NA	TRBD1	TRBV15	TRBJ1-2	CATSRASDRDVPSSGYTF	TGTGCCACCAGCCGAGCCTCGGACAGGGATGTCCCAAGTAGTGGCTACACCTTC
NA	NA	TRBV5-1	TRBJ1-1	CASSLSQGGTEAFF	TGCGCCAGCAGCTTAAGTCAGGGCGGCACTGAAGCTTTCTTT
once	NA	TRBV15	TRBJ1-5	CATSRVGGNQPQHF	TGTGCCACCAGCAGAGTTGGGGGGAATCAGCCCCAGCATTTT
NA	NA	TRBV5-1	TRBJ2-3	CASSLGTGETDTQYF	TGCGCCAGCAGCTTGGGAACGGGGGAGACAGATACGCAGTATTTT
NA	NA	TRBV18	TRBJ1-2	CASSPEGIGNYGYTF	TGTGCCAGCTCACCGGAGGGGATTGGTAACTATGGCTACACCTTC
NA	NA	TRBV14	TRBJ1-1	CASSQDGKGERIEAFF	TGTGCCAGCAGCCAAGATGGAAAAGGGGAGAGGATTGAAGCTTTCTTT
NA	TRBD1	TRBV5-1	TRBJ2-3	CASRIQGSDTQYF	TGCGCCAGCAGAATACAGGGGTCAGATACGCAGTATTTT
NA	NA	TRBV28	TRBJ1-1	CASSSTKGKNTEAFF	TGTGCCAGCAGTTCCACCAAGGGGAAGAACACTGAAGCTTTCTTT
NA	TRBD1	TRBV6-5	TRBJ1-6	CASRDGTGGSPLHF	TGTGCCAGCAGGGACGGGACAGGGGGTTCACCCCTCCACTTT
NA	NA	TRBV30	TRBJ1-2	CAWTSAYGYTF	TGTGCGTGGACGAGTGCTTATGGCTACACCTTC
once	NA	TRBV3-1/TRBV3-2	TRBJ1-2	CASSQEGPYGYTF	TGTGCCAGCAGCCAAGAAGGTCCATATGGCTACACCTTC
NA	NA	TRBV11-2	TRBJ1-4	CASSLDLQEKLFF	TGTGCCAGCAGCTTAGATCTCCAGGAAAAACTGTTTTTT
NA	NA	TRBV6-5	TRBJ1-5	CASSIEDHSNQPQHF	TGTGCCAGCAGCATTGAGGATCATAGCAATCAGCCCCAGCATTTT
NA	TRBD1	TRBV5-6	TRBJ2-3	CASSSGTGMDTDTQYF	TGTGCCAGCAGTTCCGGGACAGGGATGGACACAGATACGCAGTATTTT
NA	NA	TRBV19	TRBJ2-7	CASSMGLGIEEQYF	TGTGCCAGTAGTATGGGACTGGGAATTGAGGAGCAGTACTTC
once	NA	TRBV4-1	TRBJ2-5	CASSHPHQETQYF	TGCGCCAGCAGCCATCCCCACCAAGAGACCCAGTACTTC
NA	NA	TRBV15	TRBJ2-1	CATSRGVSQYNEQFF	TGTGCCACCAGCAGAGGCGTTAGCCAATACAATGAGCAGTTCTTC
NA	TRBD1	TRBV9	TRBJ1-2	CASSFQSTGMGYTF	TGTGCCAGCAGCTTCCAATCGACAGGGATGGGCTACACCTTC
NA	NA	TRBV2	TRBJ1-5	CASRQGLSNQPQHF	TGTGCCAGCAGGCAGGGTCTTAGCAATCAGCCCCAGCATTTT
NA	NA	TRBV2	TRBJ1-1	CASSEQGLLNTEAFF	TGTGCCAGCAGTGAACAGGGGCTTCTGAACACTGAAGCTTTCTTT
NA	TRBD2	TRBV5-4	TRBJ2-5	CASRPAGGQETQYF	TGTGCCAGCCGCCCAGCGGGGGGTCAAGAGACCCAGTACTTC
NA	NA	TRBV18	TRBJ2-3	CASSPVKDTDTQYF	TGTGCCAGCTCCCCAGTCAAGGACACAGATACGCAGTATTTT
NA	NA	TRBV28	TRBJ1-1	CASRSGGEENTEAFF	TGTGCCAGCAGGTCCGGGGGGGAAGAAAACACTGAAGCTTTCTTT
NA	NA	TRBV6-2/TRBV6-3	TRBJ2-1	CASSHGLRAPKRFF	TGTGCCAGCAGCCATGGACTTCGGGCCCCAAAGCGGTTCTTC
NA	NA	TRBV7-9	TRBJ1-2	CASSSNDLTTRF	TGTGCCAGCAGCTCAAATGACCTGACTACCCGCTTC
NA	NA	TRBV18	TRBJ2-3	CASSPESDRRRLDTQYF	TGTGCCAGCTCACCAGAATCCGACAGACGAAGACTAGATACGCAGTATTTT
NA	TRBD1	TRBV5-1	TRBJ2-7	CASATGSSYEQYF	TGCGCCAGCGCGACAGGGAGCTCCTACGAGCAGTACTTC
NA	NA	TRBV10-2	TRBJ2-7	CASRRDIPYEQYF	TGCGCCAGCAGGAGGGACATTCCCTACGAGCAGTACTTC
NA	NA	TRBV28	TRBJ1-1	CASLGVRTEAFF	TGTGCCAGCTTAGGGGTAAGGACTGAAGCTTTCTTT
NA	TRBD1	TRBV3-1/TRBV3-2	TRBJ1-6	CATGTGVSPLHF	TGTGCCACCGGGACAGGGGTTTCACCCCTCCACTTT
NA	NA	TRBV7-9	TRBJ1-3	CASSAGTHGNTIYF	TGTGCCAGCAGCGCCGGGACACATGGAAACACCATATATTTT
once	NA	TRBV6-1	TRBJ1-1	CASSEERGRTEAFF	TGTGCCAGCAGTGAAGAGAGAGGGAGGACTGAAGCTTTCTTT
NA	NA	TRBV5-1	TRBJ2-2	CASSFPRGQNTGELFF	TGCGCCAGCAGCTTCCCGCGGGGGCAGAACACCGGGGAGCTGTTTTTT
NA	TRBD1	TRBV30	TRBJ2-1	CAWSVIQGDEQFF	TGTGCCTGGAGTGTAATCCAGGGGGATGAGCAGTTCTTC
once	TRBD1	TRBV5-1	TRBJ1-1	CASSPGQGGTEAFF	TGCGCCAGCAGTCCCGGACAGGGAGGCACTGAAGCTTTCTTT
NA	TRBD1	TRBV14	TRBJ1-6	CASSRDSPINSPLHF	TGTGCCAGCAGCCGGGACAGCCCTATCAATTCACCCCTCCACTTT
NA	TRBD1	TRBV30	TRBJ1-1	CAWSDSRDRVRRKAFF	TGTGCCTGGAGTGACTCCCGGGACAGGGTTAGGAGGAAAGCTTTCTTT
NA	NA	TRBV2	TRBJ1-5	CASRGGTLDLTQHF	TGTGCCAGCAGGGGAGGGACACTGGATTTGACCCAGCATTTT
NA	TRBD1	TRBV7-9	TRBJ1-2	CASSLTGRVYGYTF	TGTGCCAGCAGCTTGACAGGGAGGGTCTATGGCTACACCTTC
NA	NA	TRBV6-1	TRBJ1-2	CASSESGAKDGYTF	TGTGCCAGCAGTGAATCGGGGGCGAAGGATGGCTACACCTTC
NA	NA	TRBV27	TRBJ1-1	CASSPQSGAVTEAFF	TGTGCCAGCAGTCCCCAGTCGGGGGCGGTCACTGAAGCTTTCTTT
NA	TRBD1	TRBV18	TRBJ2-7	CASSLGQGPYEQYF	TGTGCCAGCTCACTCGGACAGGGGCCCTACGAGCAGTACTTC